Presented here are 31 T cell receptor beta chains from one specimen sequenced in a study of cytomegalovirus exposure and HLA in healthy donors (dated by TCRdb to about 2017). The library was generated by the immunoSEQ multiplex PCR assay. The multiplex PCR relied on a mix of 60 forward primers for TCR Vbeta segments and 13 reverse primers for TCR Jbeta segments. As stored in TCRdb, this immuneACCESS dataset retains in-frame rearrangements with V and J assigned. A fraction of the clones does not appear; measured against another copy, unresolved V genes explain less than half of the discrepancy, and the remainder lacks a known reason. The table for this sample lists about 130,000 clones. The ten most abundant clones make up under 2.5% of the sample. The specimen was PBMCs. These receptors all come from a man between 40 and 49 years old in good health and CMV-seronegative.

The chain joins TRBV4-1 to TRBJ2-7, with TRBD2 identical over 12 bases. The trim removed 4 bases at V and 4 bases at J, leaving 14 bases unmatched. Germline-derived CDR1 and CDR2 are MGHRA and YSYEKL. CDR3 length equals 18 residues. CDR3 coding DNA: TGCGCCAGCAGCCTGCGGACTAGCGGGAAAGTAACTTCGTACGAGCAGTACTTC. This translates into CASSLRTSGKVTSYEQYF.

The rearrangement joins TRBV5-4 to TRBJ2-7; 11 bases match TRBD2. This CDR3 spans 16 amino acids. Per the germline V gene, CDR1 is SGHNT and CDR2 is YYREEE (reference sequence). The trim removed 3 bases at V and 4 bases at J, leaving 9 bases unmatched. The CDR3 DNA reads TGTGCCAGCAGCTCGAGTAGCGGGAGGGCCGTGTACGAGCAGTACTTC. Protein product: CASSSSSGRAVYEQYF.

The chain carries TRBV19 and TRBJ2-5; 14 nucleotides match TRBD2. The germline gives CDR1 LNHDA, CDR2 SQIVND (reference sequence). The V segment lost 3 bases and the J segment 5 bases; nucleotides outside the gene matches: 8. The CDR3 runs to 17 residues. CDR3 loop: CASSMGLAGEEEETQYF. The CDR3 coding sequence is TGTGCCAGTAGTATGGGACTAGCGGGGGAAGAGGAGGAGACCCAGTACTTC.

The genes are TRBV6-5 and TRBJ2-5; 9 nucleotides line up with TRBD2. Looked up from germline, CDR1 is MNHEY and CDR2 is SVGAGI. This CDR3 contains 14 residues. Trimming removed 9 bases from V and 1 base from J; junction bases left unmatched: 6. The DNA for the CDR3 is TGTGCCAGTTCAGGACTAGCGATCCAAGAGACCCAGTACTTC. Translated, it gives CASSGLAIQETQYF.

The genes are TRBV2 and TRBJ2-1; TRBD2 matches 7 bases. Germline V gene data show CDR1 as SNHLY and CDR2 as FYNNEI. This CDR3 is built from 16 residues. The J segment lost 0 bases and the V segment lost 4 bases, leaving 6 bases of the junction unmatched. This CDR3 reads CASSGLAGLSYNEQFF. The CDR3 bases are TGTGCCAGCAGTGGATTAGCGGGCCTCTCCTACAATGAGCAGTTCTTC. The full variable domain, with the rest looked up from reference TRBV2 and TRBJ2-1, is EPEVTQTPSHQVTQMGQEVILRCVPISNHLYFYWYRQILGQKVEFLVSFYNNEISEKSEIFDDQFSVERPDGSNFTLKIRSTKLEDSAMYFCASSGLAGLSYNEQFFGPGTRLTVL.

V gene TRBV11-2 combines with J gene TRBJ2-7; 15 bases match TRBD2. The V gene's germline CDR1 is SGHAT and CDR2 FQNNGV. V lost 5 bases and J lost 1; bases outside the gene matches: 9. CDR3 length: 18 residues. The CDR3 reads CASSHPRTSGRVSYEQYF. CDR3 nucleotide sequence: TGTGCCAGCAGCCATCCAAGGACTAGCGGGAGGGTTTCCTACGAGCAGTACTTC. The full variable domain, completed using reference TRBV11-2 and TRBJ2-7, is EAGVAQSPRYKIIEKRQSVAFWCNPISGHATLYWYQQILGQGPKLLIQFQNNGVVDDSQLPKDRFSAERLKGVDSTLKIQPAKLEDSAVYLCASSHPRTSGRVSYEQYFGPGTRLTVT.

The gene calls are TRBV30 and TRBJ1-5, with 7 bases identical to TRBD1. The CDR3 spans 17 residues. Germline-derived CDR1 and CDR2 are GTSNPN and SVGIG (reference sequence). V trimming: 0 bases; J trimming: 1 base; junction bases outside the gene matches: 9. The CDR3 spells CAWSVRAGTVSNQPQHF. The CDR3 nucleotides read TGTGCCTGGAGTGTACGGGCAGGGACAGTAAGCAATCAGCCCCAGCATTTT.

The gene calls are TRBV5-4 and TRBJ2-3; D perhaps matches TRBD2 (6 bases). The CDR3 consists of 17 residues. Germline V gene data show CDR1 as SGHNT and CDR2 as YYREEE (reference sequence). V lost 5 bases, J lost 6 bases, and 25 bases lay in between. The CDR3 region is CASSPRGASVNGDTQYF. The CDR3 nucleotides read TGTGCCAGCAGTCCCCGAGGGGCTAGCGTAAACGGGGATACGCAGTATTTT.

As regards this clone: At one end, the junction sequence differs from germline, possibly due to a read error. The chain combines TRBV7-7 with TRBJ1-1; D perhaps matches TRBD1 (6 bases). There are 12 residues in the CDR3. CDR1 is SSHAT and CDR2 is FNYEAQ in the germline V gene (reference sequence). The CDR3 sequence: CASTPRGSEAFF. The CDR3 DNA reads TGTGCTAGCACTCCGAGGGGGAGCGAAGCTTTCTTT.

The chain employs TRBV7-9 and TRBJ1-1, with unresolved D. V lost 2 bases to trimming and J lost 0 bases, with 7 bases between them. The CDR3 has 14 residues. CDR1 and CDR2 (germline): SEHNR, FQNEAQ (reference sequence). DNA for the CDR3: TGTGCCAGCAGCTTAAACGAGCTGAACACTGAAGCTTTCTTT. Its protein product is CASSLNELNTEAFF.

The chain has TRBV28 and TRBJ2-2; 9 nucleotides match TRBD1. The ends lost 10 bases at V and 6 bases at J; junction bases unmatched: 9. The CDR3 length is 14 residues. Germline V lookup: CDR1 MDHEN, CDR2 SYDVKM. CDR3 nucleotide sequence: TGTGCCAATTCCGGGACAGGGAGGGCCGGGGAGCTGTTTTTT. Translation gives CANSGTGRAGELFF. Using reference TRBV28 and TRBJ2-2 for the parts outside the CDR3, the full variable domain is DVKVTQSSRYLVKRTGEKVFLECVQDMDHENMFWYRQDPGLGLRLIYFSYDVKMKEKGDIPEGYSVSREKKERFSLILESASTNQTSMYLCANSGTGRAGELFFGEGSRLTVL.

The V call is TRBV5-1, the J call TRBJ1-2, with TRBD1 matching over 10 bases. This CDR3 comprises 16 residues. Germline CDR1 and CDR2: SGHRS and YFSETQ. Trimming cost V 1 base and J 2 bases; bases outside gene matches: 5. CDR3 loop: CASSLTPGQGNYGYTF. The CDR3 DNA follows: TGCGCCAGCAGCTTGACGCCGGGACAGGGGAACTATGGCTACACCTTC. Complete variable domain (other parts from reference TRBV5-1 and TRBJ1-2): KAGVTQTPRYLIKTRGQQVTLSCSPISGHRSVSWYQQTPGQGLQFLFEYFSETQRNKGNFPGRFSGRQFSNSRSEMNVSTLELGDSALYLCASSLTPGQGNYGYTFGSGTRLTVV.

The chain has TRBV4-2 and TRBJ1-2, with D maybe TRBD1 (5 bases). Germline CDR1 and CDR2: LGHNA and YNFKEQ. V was pared by 1 base and J by 4 bases, with 10 bases between. This CDR3 is built from 14 residues. In DNA form, the CDR3 reads TGTGCCAGCAGCCAAGGCCAGGGTTCCTATGGCTACACCTTC. It is translated as CASSQGQGSYGYTF.

The genes are TRBV18 and TRBJ1-2; no definite D call. The germline V and J ends were trimmed by 8 bases and 2 bases, with 21 bases remaining between them. Germline CDR1 is KGHSH and CDR2 is LQKENI. The CDR3 runs 16 residues. CDR3 DNA sequence: TGTGCCAGCGCGCGGGCGCGGCAGGAGTACAACTATGGCTACACCTTC. Translating it yields CASARARQEYNYGYTF.

The chain carries TRBV7-6 and TRBJ1-4; 7 positions match TRBD1. The V gene's germline CDR1 is SGHVS and CDR2 FNYEAQ. CDR3 length: 14 amino acids. The junction had 3 bases not matched to a gene; V was cut back by 3 bases and J by 5 bases. CDR3 amino acids: CASSLAGGNEKLFF. CDR3 nucleotide sequence: TGTGCCAGCAGCTTGGCAGGGGGAAATGAAAAACTGTTTTTT.

The genes are TRBV2 and TRBJ2-2, with unresolved D. Germline-derived CDR1 and CDR2 are SNHLY and FYNNEI. The V and J ends lost 4 bases and 3 bases respectively, with 12 bases between them. The CDR3 loop spans 15 amino acids. The CDR3 nucleotides are TGTGCCAGCAGTGGAAACAGCTATTACACCGGGGAGCTGTTTTTT. Its translation: CASSGNSYYTGELFF.

The rearrangement links TRBV10-3 to TRBJ2-7, with 7 bases fitting TRBD1. Germline assignment: CDR1 ENHRY and CDR2 SYGVKD. V gave up 6 bases and J gave up 2 bases; unmatched junction bases: 13. The CDR3 sequence is 16 residues long. The DNA for the CDR3 is TGTGCCATCAGAAATAGCGCCAGTCAGGGGGCCTACGAGCAGTACTTC. This gives the protein CAIRNSASQGAYEQYF.

The chain uses TRBV7-6 and TRBJ2-5, with 12 bases lining up with TRBD1. V trimming: 6 bases; J trimming: 6 bases; junction bases outside the gene matches: 5. The CDR3 spans 14 residues. From germline, CDR1 is SGHVS and CDR2 FNYEAQ. DNA of the CDR3: TGTGCCAGCAGTCCGGGACAGGGGGCGCAGACCCAGTACTTC. This encodes CASSPGQGAQTQYF.

The genes are TRBV30 and TRBJ1-1, with TRBD1 as a possible D gene (6 bases). The CDR3 spans 13 residues. V was clipped by 0 bases and J by 2 bases, with 7 bases between them. The germline gives CDR1 GTSNPN, CDR2 SVGIG (reference sequence). DNA for the CDR3: TGTGCCTGGAGTGTCAGGGGAAACACTGAAGCTTTCTTT. Translation gives CAWSVRGNTEAFF.

The chain is built from TRBV5-6 and TRBJ2-7; 8 positions agree with TRBD2. Trimming took 4 bases from V and 2 from J; bases not matched to a gene: 14. The CDR3 is 17 amino acids. Looked up from germline, CDR1 is SGHDT and CDR2 is YYEEEE. CDR3 sequence: CASSGADPGLGAYEQYF. The CDR3 coding sequence is TGTGCCAGCAGCGGGGCTGACCCGGGACTAGGGGCCTACGAGCAGTACTTC.

The chain is built from TRBV11-2 and TRBJ2-1; 7 nucleotides match TRBD2. Germline V CDR1 and CDR2: SGHAT, FQNNGV. This CDR3 region has 12 residues. V was pared by 1 base and J by 10 bases, with 1 base of the junction left unmatched. The CDR3 spells CASSLGAGEQFF. The CDR3 coding sequence is TGTGCCAGCAGCTTAGGAGCGGGGGAGCAGTTCTTC.

The chain uses TRBV9 and TRBJ2-2; no clear D gene. The CDR3 contains 14 residues. The ends were cut back, 4 bases at V and 7 bases at J, with 14 bases in the middle. Germline CDR1 reads SGDLS; CDR2 reads YYNGEE. CDR3 in DNA: TGTGCCAGCAGCAAAGCACAGAGATTCGGGGAGCTGTTTTTT. Protein product: CASSKAQRFGELFF.

The rearrangement joins TRBV5-6 to TRBJ2-7; D may be TRBD2 (6 bases). V was shortened by 5 bases and J by 6 bases, with 18 bases between the two germline ends. The CDR3 length is 14 residues. Germline V lookup: CDR1 SGHDT, CDR2 YYEEEE. DNA of the CDR3: TGTGCCAGCAGATACCGCGGGACTGGGGGCGAGCAGTACTTC. The encoded protein is CASRYRGTGGEQYF.

V gene TRBV25-1 combines with J gene TRBJ1-2, with D possibly being TRBD1 (6 bases). Germline V gives CDR1 MGHDK, CDR2 SYGVNS. The CDR3 has 15 amino acids. Trimming stripped 4 bases from V and 4 bases from J, with 16 bases between. CDR3 protein: CASSVQGGFGYGYTF. The DNA for the CDR3 is TGTGCCAGCAGTGTACAGGGTGGGTTCGGCTATGGCTACACCTTC.

The V and J genes are TRBV19 and TRBJ1-1; D not certain. From germline, CDR1 is LNHDA and CDR2 SQIVND (reference sequence). Trimming shortened V by 7 bases and J by 5 bases, and 14 bases separated the two germline ends. This CDR3 has 13 residues. CDR3 amino acids: CASTTGRGTEAFF. The CDR3 DNA reads as TGTGCCAGTACAACGGGCCGGGGAACTGAAGCTTTCTTT.

The chain links TRBV27 to TRBJ2-7, with 9 bases identical to TRBD1. Trimming cost V 8 bases and J 5 bases; bases outside gene matches: 7. CDR3 size: 13 residues. From germline, CDR1 is MNHEY and CDR2 SMNVEV (reference sequence). The CDR3: CASADRGGDEQYF. In DNA form, the CDR3 reads TGTGCCAGCGCCGACAGGGGGGGGGACGAGCAGTACTTC.

The chain is built from TRBV5-4 and TRBJ1-2, with 8 bases identical to TRBD1. CDR1 is SGHNT and CDR2 is YYREEE in the germline V gene (reference sequence). The trim removed 4 bases at V and 3 bases at J, leaving 14 bases unmatched. This CDR3 has 17 amino acids. DNA of the CDR3: TGTGCCAGCAGCCAAGGGACAGGAGGGGGGCGGGACTATGGCTACACCTTC. As protein: CASSQGTGGGRDYGYTF. Filled out from reference TRBV5-4 and TRBJ1-2, the complete variable domain reads ETGVTQSPTHLIKTRGQQVTLRCSSQSGHNTVSWYQQALGQGPQFIFQYYREEENGRGNFPPRFSGLQFPNYSSELNVNALELDDSALYLCASSQGTGGGRDYGYTFGSGTRLTVV.

J is TRBJ2-7 and V is TRBV4-2; D is unresolved. Trimming left V 0 bases short and J 2 bases short, with 8 bases between. CDR3 size: 14 residues. CDR1 is LGHNA and CDR2 is YNFKEQ in the germline V gene. CDR3 in amino acids: CASSQDLGPYEQYF. The CDR3 nucleotides read TGTGCCAGCAGCCAAGATCTTGGGCCCTACGAGCAGTACTTC.

The rearrangement links TRBV29-1 to TRBJ2-1; D possibly corresponds to TRBD2 (5 bases). The CDR3 is made up of 11 amino acids. The germline V gene encodes CDR1 SQVTM and CDR2 ANQGSEA. The ends were cut back, 4 bases at V and 6 bases at J, with 7 bases in the middle. CDR3 DNA: TGCAGCGTTGCCACTAGCAATGAGCAGTTCTTC. Residues: CSVATSNEQFF.

The chain links TRBV5-4 to TRBJ2-1; perhaps TRBD2 as D (6 bases). Germline V gene lookup returns CDR1 SGHNT and CDR2 YYREEE (reference sequence). V dropped 4 bases and J dropped 8 bases, with 19 bases sitting between them. This CDR3 region has 15 residues. CDR3 residues: CASSPTVGTVDEQFF. In DNA form, the CDR3 reads TGTGCCAGCAGCCCGACTGTCGGGACTGTCGATGAGCAGTTCTTC. Full variable domain (outside the CDR3, taken from reference TRBV5-4 and TRBJ2-1): ETGVTQSPTHLIKTRGQQVTLRCSSQSGHNTVSWYQQALGQGPQFIFQYYREEENGRGNFPPRFSGLQFPNYSSELNVNALELDDSALYLCASSPTVGTVDEQFFGPGTRLTVL.

This chain links TRBV13 with TRBJ2-7, with 12 bases that match TRBD2. Germline trimming cut 0 bases from V and 4 bases from J; bases unmatched to any gene: 4. The germline CDR1 and CDR2 sequences are PRHDT and FYEKMQ (reference sequence). The CDR3 runs 16 residues. This chain's CDR3 is CASSLGTSGSIYEQYF. The DNA of the CDR3 is TGTGCCAGCAGCTTAGGGACTAGCGGGAGTATTTACGAGCAGTACTTC.